These 16 T cell receptor beta chains were sequenced from one sample in a study of blood T cell repertoires in COVID-19. The data were produced by immunoSEQ multiplex PCR, yet TCRdb's version contains in-frame clones alone and is incomplete. The table shows about 100,000 clones, with about 80% occurring only once. The sequenced sample consisted of peripheral blood. The receptor source for this set is a woman aged 70-85 years with acute or convalescent COVID-19.

This clone was counted many times. The chain recombines TRBV6-5 with TRBJ1-1, with TRBD1 matching 8 bases. Germline loops: CDR1 MNHEY, CDR2 SVGAGI. Losses at the gene ends were 6 bases for V and 6 bases for J; bases not matched to a gene: 9. The CDR3 loop spans 14 amino acids. The CDR3 DNA is TGTGCCAGCAGACGGACAGGGCAAATGCCTGAAGCTTTCTTT. It is translated as CASRRTGQMPEAFF.

The CDR3 here is CASSTRACTEAFF. The CDR3 DNA follows: TGTGCCAGCAGCACGAGGGCCTGCACTGAAGCTTTCTTT. This chain uses TRBV21-1 with TRBJ1-1. TRBV21-1 is given as a pseudogene. This CDR3 is 13 amino acids long.

The V and J genes are TRBV9 and TRBJ2-1; 10 bases line up with TRBD2. Germline trimming cut 0 bases from V and 9 bases from J; bases unmatched to any gene: 9. Per the germline V gene, CDR1 is SGDLS and CDR2 is YYNGEE. This CDR3 spans 16 amino acids. The CDR3 sequence is CASSVGSSGGDGEQFF. Written as DNA, the CDR3 is TGTGCCAGCAGCGTAGGTTCTAGCGGGGGAGACGGTGAGCAGTTCTTC.

V and J are TRBV7-8 and TRBJ1-5, with D uncertain. Germline loops: CDR1 SGHVS, CDR2 FQNEAQ. The CDR3 sequence is 13 residues long. V was shortened by 0 bases and J by 4 bases, with 4 bases between the two germline ends. In nucleotides, the CDR3 is TGTGCCAGCAGCTTAGCGCAGAATCAGCCCCAGCATTTT. Translated: CASSLAQNQPQHF.

The J gene is TRBJ2-7, the V gene TRBV28; a possible D gene is TRBD1 (5 bases). V was trimmed by 8 bases and J by 9 bases, leaving 14 bases between them. Per the germline V gene, CDR1 is MDHEN and CDR2 is SYDVKM. The CDR3 extends over 11 amino acids. CDR3 DNA sequence: TGTGCCAGCCGAGACGGCGACAGGCAGTACGTC. Translation gives CASRDGDRQYV.

The chain is built from TRBV7-5 and TRBJ2-6; the tabulated D call, TRBD2, remains unverified against the DNA. TRBV7-5 counts as a pseudogene. CDR3 length equals 16 residues. The CDR3 protein is CARSLRMRAGANVLTF. CDR3 DNA: TGTGCCAGAAGCTTACGAATGAGGGCTGGGGCCAACGTCCTGACTTTC.

The rearrangement links TRBV12-5 to TRBJ1-1; unclear D gene. Germline V gene data show CDR1 as LGHNT and CDR2 as FRNRAP. This CDR3 is built from 16 residues. The germline V and J ends were trimmed by 2 bases and 0 bases, with 13 bases remaining between them. CDR3 bases: TGTGCTAGTGGTTTGTCGCGACTGTCCATGAACACTGAAGCTTTCTTT. This sequence encodes CASGLSRLSMNTEAFF.

The rearrangement uses TRBV4-3 and TRBJ1-6; D gene uncertain. V was clipped by 1 base and J by 0 bases, with 16 bases between them. The CDR3 runs 19 residues. The germline CDR1 and CDR2 sequences are LGHNA and YSLEER. Here the CDR3 reads CASSQAPTGKSSYNSPLHF. DNA of the CDR3: TGCGCCAGCAGCCAAGCCCCGACGGGAAAGAGCTCCTATAATTCACCCCTCCACTTT.

V usage is TRBV19 and J usage is TRBJ2-3; D is unresolved. The V end was cut by 6 bases, the J end by 4 bases, with 14 bases between. The CDR3 runs 14 residues. Germline V gene data show CDR1 as LNHDA and CDR2 as SQIVND (reference sequence). CDR3 residues: CASSQRSSADTQYF. The DNA of the CDR3 is TGTGCCAGTAGCCAGCGTTCTTCCGCAGATACGCAGTATTTT.

The genes are TRBV7-3 and TRBJ1-6; tentative D call: TRBD1 (5 bases). CDR1 and CDR2 (germline): SGHTA, FQGTGA. V was cut by 1 base and J by 7 bases, with 11 bases left in between. This CDR3 is built from 15 residues. The CDR3 nucleotides are TGTGCCAGCAGCTTAATGGGGGGGAACAATTCACCCCTCCACTTT. This sequence encodes CASSLMGGNNSPLHF.

The rearrangement links TRBV10-3 to TRBJ2-3; no definite D call. Germline loops: CDR1 ENHRY, CDR2 SYGVKD. This CDR3 has 11 residues. The V gene lost 11 bases and the J gene lost 5 bases, with 11 bases spanning the gap. This CDR3 reads CASEFGDTQYF. The CDR3 coding sequence is TGTGCCTCCGAGTTTGGAGATACGCAGTATTTT.

The chain combines TRBV4-3 with TRBJ1-2; tentative D call: TRBD1 (5 bases). The V end was cut by 4 bases, the J end by 5 bases, with 11 bases between. This CDR3 comprises 13 residues. Per germline, CDR1 LGHNA and CDR2 YSLEER. The CDR3 loop is CASSPTVGYGYTF. DNA for the CDR3: TGCGCCAGCAGCCCGACAGTAGGATATGGCTACACCTTC.

The chain carries TRBV5-6 and TRBJ1-1; D is possibly TRBD1 (5 bases). The CDR3 totals 13 residues. With 4 bases removed from V and 2 bases from J, the gap between germline ends came to 9 bases. The V gene's germline CDR1 is SGHDT and CDR2 YYEEEE. The CDR3 loop reads CASSDSSNTEAFF. CDR3 bases: TGTGCCAGCAGCGACAGCTCAAACACTGAAGCTTTCTTT.

This rearrangement joins TRBV2 to TRBJ2-1; D might be TRBD1 (6 bases). This CDR3 comprises 14 residues. The V end lost 9 bases, the J end lost 9 bases, and 21 bases lay between the germline ends. Germline CDR1 is SNHLY and CDR2 is FYNNEI. CDR3 nucleotides: TGTGCCAGTTACAGGGAAGTGGGAGCCGCTGAGCAGTTCTTC. This sequence encodes CASYREVGAAEQFF.

The chain has TRBV19 and TRBJ2-3; D is possibly TRBD1 (5 bases). Germline V lookup: CDR1 LNHDA, CDR2 SQIVND (reference sequence). V dropped 5 bases and J dropped 1 base, with 13 bases sitting between them. CDR3 length: 15 amino acids. In DNA form, the CDR3 reads TGTGCCAGTAGTGCCCAGGGTATCGGCACAGATACGCAGTATTTT. The encoded protein is CASSAQGIGTDTQYF.

The chain uses TRBV12-5 and TRBJ2-5, with a possible D match to TRBD2 (6 bases). V was clipped by 0 bases and J by 5 bases, with 10 bases between them. CDR3 length: 14 amino acids. Germline V gives CDR1 LGHNT, CDR2 FRNRAP. The CDR3 reads CASGLVPGDETQYF. The CDR3 DNA follows: TGTGCTAGTGGTTTGGTACCGGGGGATGAGACCCAGTACTTC.